The clone carrying this T cell receptor beta chain turned up a few times. No antigen is known for it. The sample comes from a study of T-cell memory formation after mild COVID-19. Study conclusions and caveats: From day 15 to 85, contracting clones were balanced between CD4 and CD8, whereas later expanders leaned toward CD4+. Detection of some responders pre-infection suggested pre-existing cross-reactive memory T cells participated. Mainly in CM and EM were contracting CD4+ clones; CD8+ were in EMRA.

The ends were cut back, 6 bases at V and 3 bases at J, with 14 bases in the middle. The CDR3 spans 14 residues. 5'RACE with constant-segment primers yielded barcoded, UMI-tagged TCR alpha and TCR beta cDNA libraries. MiXCR was run by TCRdb on the 5' RACE reads, yielding one entry per CDR3 protein. The sample contains about 400,000 distinct CDR3 sequences, approximately 25% of which appear only once. The clonotype was recovered from an adult woman who had mild COVID-19 (a few samples of this study predate the infection). Cell type and time point are not known. The V and J genes are TRBV12-3 or TRBV12-4 and TRBJ1-2, with D possibly being TRBD1 (6 bases). The source material was PBMCs or a T cell subset sorted from them (not recorded which). CDR3 protein: CASREQGGDYGYTF. Here the CDR3 DNA reads TGTGCCAGCAGGGAACAGGGAGGGGACTATGGCTACACCTTC.